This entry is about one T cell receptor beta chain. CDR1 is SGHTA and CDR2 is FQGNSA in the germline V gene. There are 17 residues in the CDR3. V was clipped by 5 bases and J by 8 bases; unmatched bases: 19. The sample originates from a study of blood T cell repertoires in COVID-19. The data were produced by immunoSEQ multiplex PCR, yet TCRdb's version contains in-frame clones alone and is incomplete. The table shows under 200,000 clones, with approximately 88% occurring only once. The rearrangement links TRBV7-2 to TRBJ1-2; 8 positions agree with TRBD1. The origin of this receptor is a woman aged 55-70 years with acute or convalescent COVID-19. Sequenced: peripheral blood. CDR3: CASSETGTGSRNLGYTF. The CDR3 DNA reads TGTGCCAGCAGCGAAACCGGGACAGGATCTCGCAACCTAGGCTACACCTTC.